The T cell receptor (beta chain) described here comes from a study of blood T cell repertoires in COVID-19. For the study at large: Collection of acute and convalescent COVID-19 samples took place in the United States, Italy and Spain. Sample material is recorded as cDNA or gDNA derived from T cells, B-cell-depleted T cells, or PBMCs.

V was clipped by 3 bases and J by 4 bases; unmatched bases: 11. In germline, CDR1 is DFQATT, CDR2 SNEGSKA (reference sequence). The CDR3 is 15 residues long. Authors' methods: Amplifying reference gene primers gave estimates of nucleated cell counts. TCRdb's table, derived via immunoSEQ multiplex PCR, lists solely in-frame clones and lacks some. The V and J calls and clone size are taken from that table; D and trimming were inferred from the DNA. The sample holds around 300,000 clones, 83% seen once. What was sequenced was peripheral blood. The chain recombines TRBV20-1 with TRBJ2-7, with 8 positions matching TRBD2. The sequence was collected from a man aged 25-45 years with active or convalescent COVID-19. CDR3 protein: CSASSGAGSAYEQYF. In DNA, the CDR3 is TGCAGTGCTAGTAGCGGGGCAGGGTCAGCATACGAGCAGTACTTC.